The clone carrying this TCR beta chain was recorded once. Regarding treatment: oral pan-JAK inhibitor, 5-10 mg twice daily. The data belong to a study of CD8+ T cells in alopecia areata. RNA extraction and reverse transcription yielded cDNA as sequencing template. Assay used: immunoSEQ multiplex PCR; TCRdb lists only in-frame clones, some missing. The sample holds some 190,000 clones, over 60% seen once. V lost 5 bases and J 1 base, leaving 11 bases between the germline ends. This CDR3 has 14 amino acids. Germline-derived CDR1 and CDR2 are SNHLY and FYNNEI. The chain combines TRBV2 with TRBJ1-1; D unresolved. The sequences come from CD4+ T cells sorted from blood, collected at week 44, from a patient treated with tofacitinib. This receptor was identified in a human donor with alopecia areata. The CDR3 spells CASSYRSPNTEAFF. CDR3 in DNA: TGTGCCAGCAGTTACAGAAGCCCGAACACTGAAGCTTTCTTT.